This TCR beta chain was captured in a study of blood T cell repertoires in COVID-19. Study details: Whether acute or convalescent, the COVID-19 samples came from the United States, Italy and Spain.

Per the germline V gene, CDR1 is SGHNT and CDR2 is YYREEE (reference sequence). The CDR3 totals 11 residues. Deletions cut 5 bases from V and 7 bases from J, with 9 bases between. Here immunoSEQ multiplex PCR was the method, and the copy in TCRdb shows in-frame clones only, minus some. The sample records roughly 290,000 clones, around nine tenths being singletons. This chain uses TRBV5-4 with TRBJ1-2, with D tentatively TRBD1 (6 bases). This TCR was recovered from a woman aged 35 to 49 who had recovered from COVID-19. Sequences were obtained from PBMCs or T cells enriched from blood (not recorded which). In DNA form, the CDR3 reads TGTGCCAGCAGTGGACAGAGTGGCTACACCTTC. Protein sequence: CASSGQSGYTF.